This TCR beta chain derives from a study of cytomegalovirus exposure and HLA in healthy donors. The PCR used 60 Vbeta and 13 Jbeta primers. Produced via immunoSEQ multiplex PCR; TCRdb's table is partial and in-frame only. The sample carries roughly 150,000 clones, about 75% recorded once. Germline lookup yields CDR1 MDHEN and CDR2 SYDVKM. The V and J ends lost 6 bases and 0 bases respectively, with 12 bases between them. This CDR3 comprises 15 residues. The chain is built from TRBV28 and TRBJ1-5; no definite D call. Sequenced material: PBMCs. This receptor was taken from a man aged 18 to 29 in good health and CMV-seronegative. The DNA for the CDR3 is TGTGCCAGCAGACCAACAGTTGATAGCAATCAGCCCCAGCATTTT. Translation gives CASRPTVDSNQPQHF.